This T cell receptor beta chain was profiled in a study of regulatory T cells in long-lasting Graves disease. Findings and limits, study-wide: No thyroid tissue was studied; the work used peripheral blood only.

As to time point: persistent/refractory GD, antithyroid drugs over 5 years with positive TRAb. After RNA was extracted from PBMCs, the TCR library was made from it. According to the study, TCR beta libraries were built with iRepertoire HTBI primers and CDR3-region Arm-PCR. One entry per CDR3 protein results from TCRdb running MiXCR on the multiplex PCR reads. Among around 510,000 distinct CDR3 sequences, 20% were seen once, and the ten largest hold 6.5% to 10%. Comments on this clonotype: The target antigen is unknown.

CDR1 is DFQATT and CDR2 is SNEGSKA in the germline V gene (reference sequence). Trimming stripped 3 bases from V and 9 bases from J, with 9 bases between. This CDR3 region has 11 residues. This clonotype was obtained from a female donor with Graves disease. The rearrangement joins TRBV20-1 to TRBJ2-1, with D possibly matching TRBD2 (6 bases). The source was peripheral blood mononuclear cells (PBMCs), collected when the disease was refractory, from a patient treated with antithyroid drugs. CDR3 protein: CSAREEGEQFF. The CDR3 DNA follows: TGCAGTGCTAGGGAGGAGGGTGAGCAGTTCTTC.